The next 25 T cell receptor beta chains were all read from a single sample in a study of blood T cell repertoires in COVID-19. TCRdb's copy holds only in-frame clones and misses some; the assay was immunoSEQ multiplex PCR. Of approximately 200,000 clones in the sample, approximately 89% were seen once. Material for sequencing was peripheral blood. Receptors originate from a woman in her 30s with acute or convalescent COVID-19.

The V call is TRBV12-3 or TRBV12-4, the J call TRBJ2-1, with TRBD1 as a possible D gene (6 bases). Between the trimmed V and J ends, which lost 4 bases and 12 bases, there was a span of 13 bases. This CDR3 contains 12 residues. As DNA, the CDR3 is TGTGCCAGCAGTTCCTCCCAGGGGAGGCAGTTCTTC. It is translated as CASSSSQGRQFF.

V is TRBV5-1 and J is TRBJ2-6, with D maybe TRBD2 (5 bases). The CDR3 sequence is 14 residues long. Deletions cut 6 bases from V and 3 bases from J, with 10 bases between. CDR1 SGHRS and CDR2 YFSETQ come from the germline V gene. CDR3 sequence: CASKEGYGANVLTF. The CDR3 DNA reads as TGCGCCAGCAAAGAGGGTTATGGGGCCAACGTCCTGACTTTC.

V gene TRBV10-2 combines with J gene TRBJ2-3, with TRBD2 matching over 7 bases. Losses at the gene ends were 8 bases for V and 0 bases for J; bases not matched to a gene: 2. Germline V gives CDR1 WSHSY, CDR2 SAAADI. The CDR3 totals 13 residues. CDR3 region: CASWDYSTDTQYF. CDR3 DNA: TGCGCCAGCTGGGACTATAGCACAGATACGCAGTATTTT.

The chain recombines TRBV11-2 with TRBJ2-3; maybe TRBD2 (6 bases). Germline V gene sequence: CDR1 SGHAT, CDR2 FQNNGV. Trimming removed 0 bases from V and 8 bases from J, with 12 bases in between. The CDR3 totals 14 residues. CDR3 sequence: CASSLDLREVTQYF. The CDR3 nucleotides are TGTGCCAGCAGCTTAGATTTGAGGGAGGTTACGCAGTATTTT.

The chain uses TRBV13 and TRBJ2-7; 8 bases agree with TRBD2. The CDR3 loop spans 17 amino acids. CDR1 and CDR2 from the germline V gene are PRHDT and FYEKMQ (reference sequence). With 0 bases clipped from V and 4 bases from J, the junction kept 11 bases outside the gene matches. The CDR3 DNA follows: TGTGCCAGCAGCTTAGGACCCGGTGGTAGCGGGACATACGAGCAGTACTTC. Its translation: CASSLGPGGSGTYEQYF.

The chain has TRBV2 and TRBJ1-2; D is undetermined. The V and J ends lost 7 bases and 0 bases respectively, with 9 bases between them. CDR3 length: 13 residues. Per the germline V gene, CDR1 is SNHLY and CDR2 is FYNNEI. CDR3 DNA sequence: TGTGCCAGCATGAGCAGGACTAACTATGGCTACACCTTC. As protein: CASMSRTNYGYTF.

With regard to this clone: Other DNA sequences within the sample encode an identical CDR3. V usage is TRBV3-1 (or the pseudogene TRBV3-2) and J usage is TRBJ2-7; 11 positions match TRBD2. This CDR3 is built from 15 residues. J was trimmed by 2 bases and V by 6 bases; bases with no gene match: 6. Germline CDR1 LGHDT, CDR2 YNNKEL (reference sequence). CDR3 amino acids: CASSLLAGGPYEQYF. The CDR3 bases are TGTGCCAGCAGTTTGCTAGCGGGAGGCCCCTACGAGCAGTACTTC.

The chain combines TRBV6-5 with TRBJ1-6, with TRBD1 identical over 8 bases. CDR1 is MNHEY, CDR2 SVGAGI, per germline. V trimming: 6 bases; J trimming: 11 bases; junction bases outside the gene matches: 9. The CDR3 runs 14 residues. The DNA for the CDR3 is TGTGCCAGCAGATCAAGACAGGGGTGGCCACCCCTCCACTTT. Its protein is CASRSRQGWPPLHF.

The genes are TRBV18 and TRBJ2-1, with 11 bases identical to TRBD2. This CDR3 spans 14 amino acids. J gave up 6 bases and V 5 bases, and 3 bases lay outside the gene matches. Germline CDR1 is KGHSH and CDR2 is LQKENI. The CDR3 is CASSAGLAANEQFF. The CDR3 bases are TGTGCCAGCTCAGCGGGACTAGCGGCCAATGAGCAGTTCTTC.

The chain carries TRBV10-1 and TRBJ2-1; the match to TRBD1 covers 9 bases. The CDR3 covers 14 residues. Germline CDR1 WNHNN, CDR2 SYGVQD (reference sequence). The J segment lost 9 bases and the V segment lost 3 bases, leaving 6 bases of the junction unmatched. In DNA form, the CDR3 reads TGCGCCAGCAGTGAATCAGGGACAGGGCTTGAGCAGTTCTTC. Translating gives CASSESGTGLEQFF.

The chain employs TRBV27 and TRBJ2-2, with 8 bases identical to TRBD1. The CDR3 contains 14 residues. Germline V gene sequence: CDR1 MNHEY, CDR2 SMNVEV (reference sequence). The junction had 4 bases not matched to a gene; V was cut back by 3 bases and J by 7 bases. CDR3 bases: TGTGCCAGCAGTTTCAGACAGGGGAGCGGGGAGCTGTTTTTT. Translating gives CASSFRQGSGELFF.

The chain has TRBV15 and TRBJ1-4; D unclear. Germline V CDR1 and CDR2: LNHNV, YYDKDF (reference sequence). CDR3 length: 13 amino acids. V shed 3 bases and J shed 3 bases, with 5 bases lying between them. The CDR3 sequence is CATSRAANEKLFF. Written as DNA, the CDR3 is TGTGCCACCAGCAGGGCGGCTAATGAAAAACTGTTTTTT.

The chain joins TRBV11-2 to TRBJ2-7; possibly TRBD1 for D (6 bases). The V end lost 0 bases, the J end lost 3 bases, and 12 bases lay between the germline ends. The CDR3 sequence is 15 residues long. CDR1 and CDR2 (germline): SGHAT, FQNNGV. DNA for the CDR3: TGTGCCAGCAGCTTAGAAGTCGGGACACTCTACGAGCAGTACTTC. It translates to CASSLEVGTLYEQYF.

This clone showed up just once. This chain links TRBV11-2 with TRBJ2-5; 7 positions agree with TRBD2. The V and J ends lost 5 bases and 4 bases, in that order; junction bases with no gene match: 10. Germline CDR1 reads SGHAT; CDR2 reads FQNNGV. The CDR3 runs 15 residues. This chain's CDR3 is CASSLGRAPGETQYF. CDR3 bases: TGTGCCAGCAGCCTAGGGAGGGCCCCTGGAGAGACCCAGTACTTC.

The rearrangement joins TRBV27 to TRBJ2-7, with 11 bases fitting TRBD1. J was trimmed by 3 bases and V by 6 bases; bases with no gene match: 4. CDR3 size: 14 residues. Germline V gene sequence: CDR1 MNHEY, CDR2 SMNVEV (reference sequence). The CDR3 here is CASRGTGGIYEQYF. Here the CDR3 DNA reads TGTGCCAGCAGGGGGACAGGGGGAATCTACGAGCAGTACTTC.

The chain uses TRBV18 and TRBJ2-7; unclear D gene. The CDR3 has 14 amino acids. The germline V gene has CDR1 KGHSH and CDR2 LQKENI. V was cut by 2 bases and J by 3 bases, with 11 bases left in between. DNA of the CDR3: TGTGCCAGCTCACCATACGGTGTAGTCTACGAGCAGTACTTC. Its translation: CASSPYGVVYEQYF.

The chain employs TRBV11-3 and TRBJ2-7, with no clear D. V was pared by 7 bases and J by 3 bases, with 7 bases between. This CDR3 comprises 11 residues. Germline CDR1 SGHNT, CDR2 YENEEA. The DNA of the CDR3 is TGTGCCAGCAAGTCTAACTACGAGCAGTACTTC. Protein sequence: CASKSNYEQYF.

The CDR3 nucleotides read TGTGCCAGCAGTGAACGACAGGGTATTTATGGCTACACCTTC. This encodes CASSERQGIYGYTF. The chain is built from TRBV6-1 and TRBJ1-2, with 7 bases identical to TRBD1. CDR3 length equals 14 residues. Trimming removed 2 bases from V and 5 bases from J; junction bases left unmatched: 5. The germline V gene encodes CDR1 MNHNS and CDR2 SASEGT.

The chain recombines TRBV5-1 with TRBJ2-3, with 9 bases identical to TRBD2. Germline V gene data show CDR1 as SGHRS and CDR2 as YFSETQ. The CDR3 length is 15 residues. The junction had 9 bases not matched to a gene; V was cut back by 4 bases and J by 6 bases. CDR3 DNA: TGCGCCAGCAGCCCCGGAGCGGGAGGACCGGATACGCAGTATTTT. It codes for CASSPGAGGPDTQYF.

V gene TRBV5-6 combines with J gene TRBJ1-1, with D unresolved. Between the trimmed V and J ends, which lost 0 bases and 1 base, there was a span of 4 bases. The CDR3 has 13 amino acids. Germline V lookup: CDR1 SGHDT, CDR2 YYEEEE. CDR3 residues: CASSLERNTEAFF. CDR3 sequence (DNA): TGTGCCAGCAGCTTGGAGAGGAACACTGAAGCTTTCTTT.

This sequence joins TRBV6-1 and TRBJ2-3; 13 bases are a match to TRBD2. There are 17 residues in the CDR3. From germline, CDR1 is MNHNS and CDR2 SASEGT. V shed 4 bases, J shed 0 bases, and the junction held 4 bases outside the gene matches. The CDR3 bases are TGTGCCAGCAGTGGGGGGACTAGCGGGGACAGCACAGATACGCAGTATTTT. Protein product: CASSGGTSGDSTDTQYF.

As DNA, the CDR3 is TGCGCCAGCAGCTCCCTAACTAGCGTTCGGGAGACCCAGTACTTC. Amino acids: CASSSLTSVRETQYF. The chain links TRBV5-1 to TRBJ2-5, with 7 bases aligning to TRBD2. The CDR3 extends over 15 amino acids. Germline CDR1 is SGHRS and CDR2 is YFSETQ. The V segment lost 3 bases and the J segment 5 bases; nucleotides outside the gene matches: 10.

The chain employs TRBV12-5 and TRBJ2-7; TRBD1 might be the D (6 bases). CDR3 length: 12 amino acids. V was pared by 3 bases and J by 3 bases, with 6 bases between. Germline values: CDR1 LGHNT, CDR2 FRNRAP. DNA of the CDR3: TGTGCTAGTGGTTTACAGGGCTACGAGCAGTACTTC. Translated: CASGLQGYEQYF.

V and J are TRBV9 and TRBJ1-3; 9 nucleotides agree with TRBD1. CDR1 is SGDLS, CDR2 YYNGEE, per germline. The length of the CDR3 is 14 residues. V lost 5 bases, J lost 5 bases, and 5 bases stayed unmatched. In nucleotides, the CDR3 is TGTGCCAGCAGTGAAACAGGGGGCCGAAACACCATATATTTT. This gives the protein CASSETGGRNTIYF.

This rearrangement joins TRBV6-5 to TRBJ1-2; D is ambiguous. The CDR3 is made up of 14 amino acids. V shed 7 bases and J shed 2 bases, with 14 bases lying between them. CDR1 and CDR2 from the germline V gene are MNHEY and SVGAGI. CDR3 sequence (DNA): TGTGCCAGCACTAAACGGAGGGCCAACTATGGCTACACCTTC. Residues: CASTKRRANYGYTF.